The present T cell receptor beta chain was sequenced within a study of T-cell reconstitution after alpha-beta-depleted transplantation in children. About this clonotype itself: Its antigen is still unknown.

Broader study findings: Several hundred expanded graft clones reportedly supplied alpha-beta T cells about two months after transplant. The authors attributed T-cell counts and diversity one year after transplant mostly to newly produced T cells.

Unique molecular identifiers tagged the TCRbeta library. TCRdb recomputed calls from the PCR reads with MiXCR, one row per CDR3 protein. This sample yields 500,000 to 750,000 distinct CDR3 sequences, of which approximately 30% are seen a single time; 35% to 40% belongs to the top ten. The origin of this receptor is a boy under two years old with Wiskott-Aldrich syndrome, due to receive a stem cell transplant. The sample here was PBMCs, taken before TCRalphabeta/CD19-depleted stem cell transplant.

The CDR3 sequence: CASSLRPDGQETQYF. CDR3 coding DNA: TGTGCCAGCAGTTTAAGGCCCGACGGCCAAGAGACCCAGTACTTC. The rearrangement links TRBV12-3 or TRBV12-4 to TRBJ2-5; no reliable D call. The V and J ends lost 2 bases and 1 base respectively, with 11 bases between them. This CDR3 spans 15 amino acids.